This T cell receptor beta chain was sequenced in a study of blood T cells in healthy people across ages. Alongside a J-beta primer mix, a sample-barcoded 5' primer served in a second PCR lasting about 7 to 12 cycles. Tagging of each cDNA molecule was performed by a template-switch adaptor with 12 random nucleotides. TCRdb fed the 5' RACE reads into MiXCR, producing one record per CDR3 protein. Of hundreds of thousands of distinct CDR3 sequences detected, around 36% appear once; the ten largest clones hold roughly 13%. This clonotype appeared many times. Germline assignment: CDR1 SQVTM and CDR2 ANQGSEA. Trimming left V 0 bases short and J 1 base short, with 10 bases between. There are 14 residues in the CDR3.

The specimen was blood. This receptor was obtained from a man younger than 35 in good health. The J gene is TRBJ2-7, the V gene TRBV29-1; the D gene is possibly TRBD2 (6 bases). This CDR3 is CSVEERDRSYEQYF. The CDR3, as DNA: TGCAGCGTTGAAGAGCGGGACCGATCCTACGAGCAGTACTTC.